This record looks at one T cell receptor (beta chain) sequence and its context. Its antigen is unidentified. These data originate in a study of cytomegalovirus exposure and HLA in healthy donors. Findings of the study overall: Most TCR sequences proved rare, with some public TCRs found in many donors. TCR beta V segments were, for the most part, productive about 87% or about 30% of the time in an earlier analysis. The analysis excluded some indistinguishable V segments, including TRBV6-2 and TRBV6-3. Analysis performed later found roughly 17,000 TCR beta sequences associated with HLA alleles at 0.05 false discovery rate.

The PCR used 60 Vbeta and 13 Jbeta primers. The method was immunoSEQ multiplex PCR; TCRdb's version includes in-frame clones alone and lacks a portion of them. The sample comprises nearly 110,000 clones, approximately 76% of which are singletons, and less than 2.5% rests with the top ten. Per the germline V gene, CDR1 is SGHTA and CDR2 is FQGTGA. The CDR3 loop spans 12 amino acids. The V gene lost 5 bases and the J gene lost 8 bases, with 12 bases spanning the gap. The chain employs TRBV7-3 and TRBJ1-2; D unresolved. The TCR was taken from a man aged 18 to 29 in good health and CMV-seronegative. The source material was PBMCs. CDR3 DNA sequence: TGTGCCAGCAGCCACCCTGGGAGGGGCTACACCTTC. Its protein is CASSHPGRGYTF.